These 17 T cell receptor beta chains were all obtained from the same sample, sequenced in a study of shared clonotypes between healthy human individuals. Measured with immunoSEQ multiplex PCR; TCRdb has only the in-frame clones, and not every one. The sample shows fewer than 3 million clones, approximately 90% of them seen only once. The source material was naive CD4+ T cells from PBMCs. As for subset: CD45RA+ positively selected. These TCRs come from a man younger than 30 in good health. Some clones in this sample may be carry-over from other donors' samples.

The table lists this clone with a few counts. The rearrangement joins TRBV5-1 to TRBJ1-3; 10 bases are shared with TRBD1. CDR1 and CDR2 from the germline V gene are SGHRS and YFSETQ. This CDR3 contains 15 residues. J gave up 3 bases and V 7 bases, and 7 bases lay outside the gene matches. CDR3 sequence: CASRGQGRGGNTIYF. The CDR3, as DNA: TGCGCCAGCCGGGGACAGGGGCGCGGTGGAAACACCATATATTTT.

CDR3 nucleotide sequence: TGCGCCAGCAGCTTGGCCTTACAGGCAGGCCTATCCTACGAGCAGTACTTC. Amino acids: CASSLALQAGLSYEQYF. The rearrangement joins TRBV5-1 to TRBJ2-7, with D possibly TRBD1 on 5 matching bases. This CDR3 is built from 17 residues. The V gene lost 0 bases and the J gene lost 1 base, with 17 bases spanning the gap. Germline CDR1 is SGHRS and CDR2 is YFSETQ. Using reference TRBV5-1 and TRBJ2-7 for the parts outside the CDR3, the full variable domain is KAGVTQTPRYLIKTRGQQVTLSCSPISGHRSVSWYQQTPGQGLQFLFEYFSETQRNKGNFPGRFSGRQFSNSRSEMNVSTLELGDSALYLCASSLALQAGLSYEQYFGPGTRLTVT.

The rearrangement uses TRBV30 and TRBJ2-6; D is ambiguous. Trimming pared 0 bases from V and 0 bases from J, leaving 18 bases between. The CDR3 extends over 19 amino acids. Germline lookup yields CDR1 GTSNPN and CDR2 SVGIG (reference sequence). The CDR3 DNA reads TGTGCCTGGAGTGTAGGAGTGAGGTCCCCAATCTCTGGGGCCAACGTCCTGACTTTC. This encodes CAWSVGVRSPISGANVLTF.

The CDR3 sequence: CASSQDRGRGSYEQYF. CDR3 coding DNA: TGTGCCAGCAGCCAAGATCGAGGCAGGGGATCCTACGAGCAGTACTTC. The chain joins TRBV14 to TRBJ2-7; the D gene is possibly TRBD1 (6 bases). The germline V and J ends were trimmed by 0 bases and 1 base, with 13 bases remaining between them. The CDR3 covers 16 residues. Germline loops: CDR1 SGHDN, CDR2 FVKESK.

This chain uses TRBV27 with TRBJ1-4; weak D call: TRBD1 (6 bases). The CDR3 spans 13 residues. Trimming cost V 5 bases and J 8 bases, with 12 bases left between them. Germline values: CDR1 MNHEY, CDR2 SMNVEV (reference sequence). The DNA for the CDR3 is TGTGCCAGCAGTGTCCGGACAGCCGAAAAACTGTTTTTT. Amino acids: CASSVRTAEKLFF.

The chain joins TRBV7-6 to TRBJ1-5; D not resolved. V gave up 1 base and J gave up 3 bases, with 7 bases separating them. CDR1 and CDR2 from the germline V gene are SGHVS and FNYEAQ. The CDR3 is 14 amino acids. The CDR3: CASSLVGDNQPQHF. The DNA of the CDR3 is TGTGCCAGCAGCTTAGTCGGGGACAATCAGCCCCAGCATTTT.

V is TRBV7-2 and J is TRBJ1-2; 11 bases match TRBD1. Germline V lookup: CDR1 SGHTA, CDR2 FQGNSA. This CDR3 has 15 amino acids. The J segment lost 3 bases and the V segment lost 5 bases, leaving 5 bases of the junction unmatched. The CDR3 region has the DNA TGTGCCAGCAGCGGGACAGGGGGTATTTACTATGGCTACACCTTC. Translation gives CASSGTGGIYYGYTF. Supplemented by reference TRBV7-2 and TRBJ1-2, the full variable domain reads GAGVSQSPSNKVTEKGKDVELRCDPISGHTALYWYRQSLGQGLEFLIYFQGNSAPDKSGLPSDRFSAERTGGSVSTLTIQRTQQEDSAVYLCASSGTGGIYYGYTFGSGTRLTVV.

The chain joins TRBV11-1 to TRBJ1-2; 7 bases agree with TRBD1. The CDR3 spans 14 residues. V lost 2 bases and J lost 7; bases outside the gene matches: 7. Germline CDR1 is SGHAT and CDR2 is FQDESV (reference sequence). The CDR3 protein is CASSLNRGSGGYTF. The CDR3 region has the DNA TGTGCCAGCAGCTTAAACAGGGGATCAGGTGGCTACACCTTC.

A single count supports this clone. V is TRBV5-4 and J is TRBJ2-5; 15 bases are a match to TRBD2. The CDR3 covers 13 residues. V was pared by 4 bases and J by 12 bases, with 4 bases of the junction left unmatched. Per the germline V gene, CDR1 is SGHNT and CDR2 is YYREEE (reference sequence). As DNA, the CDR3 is TGTGCCAGCAGCCTGGGACTAGCGGGGGGAGAGTACTTC. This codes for CASSLGLAGGEYF.

CDR3: CASSVSSGTAYNEQFF. DNA of the CDR3: TGTGCCAGCAGCGTCTCTTCCGGGACAGCATACAATGAGCAGTTCTTC. The chain has TRBV7-7 and TRBJ2-1, with 7 bases lining up with TRBD1. With V trimmed by 5 bases and J by 4 bases, 11 bases remained unmatched. Germline CDR1 and CDR2: SSHAT and FNYEAQ (reference sequence). The CDR3 has 16 amino acids.

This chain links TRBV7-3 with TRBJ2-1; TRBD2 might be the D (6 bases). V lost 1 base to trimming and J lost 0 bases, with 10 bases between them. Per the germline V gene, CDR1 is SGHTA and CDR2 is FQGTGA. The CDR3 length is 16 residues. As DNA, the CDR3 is TGTGCCAGCAGCTTAAGGGGGGATCGCTCCTACAATGAGCAGTTCTTC. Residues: CASSLRGDRSYNEQFF.

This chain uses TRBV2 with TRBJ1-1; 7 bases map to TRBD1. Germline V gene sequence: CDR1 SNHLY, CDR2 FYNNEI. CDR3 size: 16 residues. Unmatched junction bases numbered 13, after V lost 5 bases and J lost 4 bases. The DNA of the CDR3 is TGTGCCAGCAGTCCCCCGGGGGGACAGCGGTCCACTGAAGCTTTCTTT. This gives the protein CASSPPGGQRSTEAFF.

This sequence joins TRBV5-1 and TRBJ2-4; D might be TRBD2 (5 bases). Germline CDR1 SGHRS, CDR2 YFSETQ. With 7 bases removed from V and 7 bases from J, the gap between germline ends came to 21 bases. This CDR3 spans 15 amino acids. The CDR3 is CASCALGGSGNIQYF. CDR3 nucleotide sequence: TGCGCCAGCTGCGCCCTAGGCGGATCGGGGAACATTCAGTACTTC.

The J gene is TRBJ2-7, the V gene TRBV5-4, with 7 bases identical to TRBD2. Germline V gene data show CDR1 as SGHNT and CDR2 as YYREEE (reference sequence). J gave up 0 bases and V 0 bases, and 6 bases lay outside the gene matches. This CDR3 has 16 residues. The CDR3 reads CASSLESGRRSYEQYF. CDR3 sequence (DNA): TGTGCCAGCAGCTTGGAATCCGGGAGGCGCTCCTACGAGCAGTACTTC.

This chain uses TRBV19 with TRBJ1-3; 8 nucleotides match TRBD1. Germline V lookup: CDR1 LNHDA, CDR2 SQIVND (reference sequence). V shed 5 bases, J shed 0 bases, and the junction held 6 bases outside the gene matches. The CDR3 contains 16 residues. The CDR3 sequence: CASSPRQGSSGNTIYF. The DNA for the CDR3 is TGTGCCAGTAGTCCCAGACAGGGGAGCTCTGGAAACACCATATATTTT.

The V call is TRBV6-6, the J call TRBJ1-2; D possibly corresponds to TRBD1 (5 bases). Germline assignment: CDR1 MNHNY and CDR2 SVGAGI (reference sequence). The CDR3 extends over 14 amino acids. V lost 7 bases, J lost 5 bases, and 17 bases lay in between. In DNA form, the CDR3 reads TGTGCCAGCACCCTCCATATCGGGGCGTATGGCTACACCTTC. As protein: CASTLHIGAYGYTF.

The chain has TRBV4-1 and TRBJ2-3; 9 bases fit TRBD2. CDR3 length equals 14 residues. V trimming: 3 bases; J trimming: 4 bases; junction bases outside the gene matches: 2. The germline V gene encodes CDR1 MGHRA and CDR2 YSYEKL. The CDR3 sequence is CASSQREGSDTQYF. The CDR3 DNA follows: TGCGCCAGCAGCCAGCGGGAGGGGTCAGATACGCAGTATTTT.